This TCR beta chain appears in the sequencing data of a study of CD8 T cells in ankylosing spondylitis. Quantitative 5'-RACE was performed with molecular barcodes, and it yielded the TCR beta libraries. TCRdb itself ran the 5' RACE reads through MiXCR, one entry per CDR3 protein. In the table there are 150,000 to 200,000 distinct CDR3 sequences, 9.8% of which are singletons. V was clipped by 5 bases and J by 0 bases, with 11 bases between them. The CDR3 sequence is 15 residues long. CDR1 is MNHEY, CDR2 SMNVEV, per germline (reference sequence). This chain joins TRBV27 and TRBJ2-1, with D perhaps TRBD2 (6 bases). This TCR derives from a female donor with ankylosing spondylitis or in good health (not recorded which). The sample comprised blood, either unsorted or a sorted T cell fraction (not recorded which). CDR3 protein: CASSAGWSSYNEQFF. CDR3 DNA: TGTGCCAGCAGTGCGGGGTGGAGCTCCTACAATGAGCAGTTCTTC.